This record concerns one T cell receptor beta chain sequence. Primers included in the PCR were 60 Vbeta and 13 Jbeta primers. The data were produced by immunoSEQ multiplex PCR, yet TCRdb's version contains in-frame clones alone and is incomplete. The sample has 95,000 to 150,000 clones; approximately 72% are singletons. The data originate from a study of cytomegalovirus exposure and HLA in healthy donors. The CDR3 runs to 16 residues. Germline values: CDR1 SGHRS, CDR2 YFSETQ. V was pared by 0 bases and J by 0 bases, with 7 bases between. The specimen was PBMCs. This chain links TRBV5-1 with TRBJ2-6; no firm D call. The source is a woman aged 40 to 55 in good health and CMV-seropositive. CDR3 sequence (DNA): TGCGCCAGCAGCTTGGCCGCGAGCTCTGGGGCCAACGTCCTGACTTTC. This sequence encodes CASSLAASSGANVLTF.